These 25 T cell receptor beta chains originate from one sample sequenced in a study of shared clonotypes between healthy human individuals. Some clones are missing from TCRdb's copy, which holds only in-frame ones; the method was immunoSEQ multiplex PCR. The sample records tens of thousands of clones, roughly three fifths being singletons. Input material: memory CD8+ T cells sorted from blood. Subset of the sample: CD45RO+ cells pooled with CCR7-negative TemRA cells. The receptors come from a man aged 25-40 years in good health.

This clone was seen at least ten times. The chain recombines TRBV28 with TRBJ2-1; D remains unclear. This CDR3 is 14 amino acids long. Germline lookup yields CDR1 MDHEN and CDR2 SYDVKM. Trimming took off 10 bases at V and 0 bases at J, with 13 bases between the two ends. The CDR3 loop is CAIRPGYSYNEQFF. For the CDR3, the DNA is TGTGCCATTCGGCCCGGGTACTCCTACAATGAGCAGTTCTTC. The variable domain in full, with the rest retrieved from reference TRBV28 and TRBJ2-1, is DVKVTQSSRYLVKRTGEKVFLECVQDMDHENMFWYRQDPGLGLRLIYFSYDVKMKEKGDIPEGYSVSREKKERFSLILESASTNQTSMYLCAIRPGYSYNEQFFGPGTRLTVL.

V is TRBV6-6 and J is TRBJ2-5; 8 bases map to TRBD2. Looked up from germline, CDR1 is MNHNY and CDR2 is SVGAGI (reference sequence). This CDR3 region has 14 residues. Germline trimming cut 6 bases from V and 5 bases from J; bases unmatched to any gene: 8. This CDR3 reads CASSAGGRTETQYF. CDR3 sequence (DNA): TGTGCCAGCAGCGCGGGGGGCCGGACGGAGACCCAGTACTTC.

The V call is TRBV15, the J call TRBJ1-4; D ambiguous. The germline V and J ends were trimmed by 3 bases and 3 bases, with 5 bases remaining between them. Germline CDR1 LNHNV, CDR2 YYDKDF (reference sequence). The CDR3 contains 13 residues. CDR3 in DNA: TGTGCCACCAGCAGGGACCCTAATGAAAAACTGTTTTTT. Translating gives CATSRDPNEKLFF.

DNA for the CDR3: TGTGCCAGCAGCTCGACAGTTACTGGAAACACCATATATTTT. It yields the protein CASSSTVTGNTIYF. The chain is built from TRBV5-4 and TRBJ1-3; D possibly corresponds to TRBD1 (5 bases). From germline, CDR1 is SGHNT and CDR2 YYREEE (reference sequence). CDR3 length equals 14 residues. V lost 3 bases and J 2 bases, leaving 9 bases between the germline ends.

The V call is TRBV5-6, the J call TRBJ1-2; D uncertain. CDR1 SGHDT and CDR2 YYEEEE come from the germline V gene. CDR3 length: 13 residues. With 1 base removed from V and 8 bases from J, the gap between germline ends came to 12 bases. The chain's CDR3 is CASSLIGLLGYTF. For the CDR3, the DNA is TGTGCCAGCAGCTTGATAGGGTTGTTGGGCTACACCTTC.

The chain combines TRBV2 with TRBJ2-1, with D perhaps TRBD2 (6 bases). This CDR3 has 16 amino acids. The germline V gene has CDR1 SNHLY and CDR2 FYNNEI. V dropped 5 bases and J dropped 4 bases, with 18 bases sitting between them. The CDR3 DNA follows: TGTGCCAGCAGTCGGTCGCGGGGAAGTGGTTACAATGAGCAGTTCTTC. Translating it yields CASSRSRGSGYNEQFF.

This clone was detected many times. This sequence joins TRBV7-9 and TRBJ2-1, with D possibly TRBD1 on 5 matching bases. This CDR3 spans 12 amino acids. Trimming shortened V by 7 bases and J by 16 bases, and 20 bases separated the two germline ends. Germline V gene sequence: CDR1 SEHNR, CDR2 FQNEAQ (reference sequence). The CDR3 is CASTRGLRGHFF. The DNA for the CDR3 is TGTGCCAGCACCCGTGGGTTAAGGGGTCATTTCTTC.

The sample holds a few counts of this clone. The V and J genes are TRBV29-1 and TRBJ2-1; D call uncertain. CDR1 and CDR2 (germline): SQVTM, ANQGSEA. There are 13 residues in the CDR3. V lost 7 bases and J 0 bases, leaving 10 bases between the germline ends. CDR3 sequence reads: CSADQSSYNEQFF. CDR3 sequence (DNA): TGCAGCGCCGATCAGAGCTCCTACAATGAGCAGTTCTTC.

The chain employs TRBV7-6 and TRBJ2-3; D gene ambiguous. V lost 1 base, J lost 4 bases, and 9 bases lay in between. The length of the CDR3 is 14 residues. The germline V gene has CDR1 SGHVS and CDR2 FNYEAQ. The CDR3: CASSLGRRSDTQYF. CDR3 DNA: TGTGCCAGCAGCTTAGGGAGACGTTCAGATACGCAGTATTTT.

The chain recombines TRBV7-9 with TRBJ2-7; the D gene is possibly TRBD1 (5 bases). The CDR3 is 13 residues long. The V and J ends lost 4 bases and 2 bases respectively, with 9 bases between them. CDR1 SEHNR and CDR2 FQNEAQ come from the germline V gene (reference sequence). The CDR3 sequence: CASSSDTPYEQYF. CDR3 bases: TGTGCCAGCAGCTCGGACACCCCCTACGAGCAGTACTTC.

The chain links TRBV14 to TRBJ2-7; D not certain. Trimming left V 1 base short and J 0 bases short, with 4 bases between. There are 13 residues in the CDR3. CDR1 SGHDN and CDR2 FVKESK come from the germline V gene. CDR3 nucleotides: TGTGCCAGCAGCCAAGCCAGCTCCTACGAGCAGTACTTC. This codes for CASSQASSYEQYF.

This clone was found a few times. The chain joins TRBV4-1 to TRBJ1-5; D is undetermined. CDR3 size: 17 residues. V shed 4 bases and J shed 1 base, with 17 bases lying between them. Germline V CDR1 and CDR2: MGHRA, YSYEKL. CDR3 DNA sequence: TGCGCCAGCAGCCCCGGGGAGTGGGATACGAGCAATCAGCCCCAGCATTTT. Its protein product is CASSPGEWDTSNQPQHF.

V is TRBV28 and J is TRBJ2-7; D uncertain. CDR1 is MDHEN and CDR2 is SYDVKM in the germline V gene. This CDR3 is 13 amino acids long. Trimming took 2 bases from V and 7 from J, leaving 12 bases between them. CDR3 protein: CASSLMAAREQYF. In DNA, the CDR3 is TGTGCCAGCAGTTTAATGGCTGCCCGGGAGCAGTACTTC.

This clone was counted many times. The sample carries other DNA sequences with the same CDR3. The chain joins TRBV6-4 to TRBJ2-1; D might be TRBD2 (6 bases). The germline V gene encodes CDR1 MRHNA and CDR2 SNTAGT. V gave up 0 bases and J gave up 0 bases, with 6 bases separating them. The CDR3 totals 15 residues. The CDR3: CASSDSSGSYNEQFF. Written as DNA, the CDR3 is TGTGCCAGCAGTGACTCTAGCGGCTCCTACAATGAGCAGTTCTTC.

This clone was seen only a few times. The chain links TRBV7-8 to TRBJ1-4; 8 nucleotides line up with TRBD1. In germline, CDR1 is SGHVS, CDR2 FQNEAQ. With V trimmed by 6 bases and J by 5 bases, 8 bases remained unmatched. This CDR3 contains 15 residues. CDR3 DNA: TGTGCCAGCAGGGCCACGACAGGGGAGAATGAAAAACTGTTTTTT. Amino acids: CASRATTGENEKLFF.

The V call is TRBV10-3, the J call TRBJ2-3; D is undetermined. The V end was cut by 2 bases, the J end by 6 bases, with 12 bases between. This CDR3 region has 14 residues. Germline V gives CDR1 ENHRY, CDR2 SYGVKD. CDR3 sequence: CAISESPPADTQYF. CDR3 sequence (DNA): TGTGCCATCAGTGAGAGTCCCCCGGCGGATACGCAGTATTTT.

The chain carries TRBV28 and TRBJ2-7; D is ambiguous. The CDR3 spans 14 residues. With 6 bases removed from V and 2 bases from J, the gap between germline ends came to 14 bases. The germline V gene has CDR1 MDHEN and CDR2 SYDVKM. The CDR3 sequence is CASSPPGPTYEQYF. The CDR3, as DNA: TGTGCCAGCAGCCCGCCGGGCCCGACCTACGAGCAGTACTTC.

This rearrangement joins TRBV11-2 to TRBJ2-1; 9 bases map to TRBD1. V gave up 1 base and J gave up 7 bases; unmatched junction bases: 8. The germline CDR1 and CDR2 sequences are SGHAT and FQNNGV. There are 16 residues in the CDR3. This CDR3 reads CASSLVGTGSKNEQFF. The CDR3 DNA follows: TGTGCCAGCAGCTTAGTTGGGACAGGGTCTAAAAATGAGCAGTTCTTC.

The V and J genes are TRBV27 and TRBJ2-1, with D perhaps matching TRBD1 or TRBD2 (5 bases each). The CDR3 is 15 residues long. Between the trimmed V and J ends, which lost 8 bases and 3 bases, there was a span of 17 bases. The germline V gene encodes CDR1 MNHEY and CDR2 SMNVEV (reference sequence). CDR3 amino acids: CASATLGRSYNEQFF. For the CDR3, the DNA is TGTGCCAGCGCAACTTTGGGACGGAGCTACAATGAGCAGTTCTTC.

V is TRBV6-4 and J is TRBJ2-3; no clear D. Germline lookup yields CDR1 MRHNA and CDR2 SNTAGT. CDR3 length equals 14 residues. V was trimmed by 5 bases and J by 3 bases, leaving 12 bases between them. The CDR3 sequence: CASSPTPGTDTQYF. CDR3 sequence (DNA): TGTGCCAGCAGTCCTACACCTGGGACAGATACGCAGTATTTT.

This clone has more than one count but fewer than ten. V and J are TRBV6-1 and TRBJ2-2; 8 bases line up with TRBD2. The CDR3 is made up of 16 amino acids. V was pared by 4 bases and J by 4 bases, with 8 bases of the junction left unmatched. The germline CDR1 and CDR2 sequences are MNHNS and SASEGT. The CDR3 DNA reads TGTGCCAGCAGTGCGGTGGCGGGAGGTAGCACCGGGGAGCTGTTTTTT. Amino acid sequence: CASSAVAGGSTGELFF.

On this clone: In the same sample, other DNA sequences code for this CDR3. The CDR3 DNA reads as TGTGCCAGCAGCTTAGCGGGGTCCTACAATGAGCAGTTCTTC. It yields the protein CASSLAGSYNEQFF. The V call is TRBV7-9, the J call TRBJ2-1; D remains ambiguous. Trimming stripped 0 bases from V and 1 base from J, with 4 bases between. There are 14 residues in the CDR3. CDR1 is SEHNR, CDR2 FQNEAQ, per germline (reference sequence).

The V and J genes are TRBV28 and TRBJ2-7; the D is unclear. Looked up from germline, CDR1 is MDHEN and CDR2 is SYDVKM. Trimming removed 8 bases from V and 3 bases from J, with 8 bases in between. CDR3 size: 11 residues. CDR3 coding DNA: TGTGCCAGCGACTCAAACTACGAGCAGTACTTC. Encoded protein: CASDSNYEQYF.

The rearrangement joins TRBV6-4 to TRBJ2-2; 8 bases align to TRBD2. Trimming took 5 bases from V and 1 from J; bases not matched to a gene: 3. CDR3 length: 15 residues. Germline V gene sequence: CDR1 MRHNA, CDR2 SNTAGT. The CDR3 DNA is TGTGCCAGCAGTCATACTAGCGGGAACACCGGGGAGCTGTTTTTT. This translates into CASSHTSGNTGELFF.

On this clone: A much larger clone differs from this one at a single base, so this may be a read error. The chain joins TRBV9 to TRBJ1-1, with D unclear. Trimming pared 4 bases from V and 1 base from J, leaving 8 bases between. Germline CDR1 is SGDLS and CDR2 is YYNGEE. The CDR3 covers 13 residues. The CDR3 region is CASSFSENTEAFF. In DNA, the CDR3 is TGTGCCAGCAGCTTCTCGGAGAACACTGAAGCTTTCTTT. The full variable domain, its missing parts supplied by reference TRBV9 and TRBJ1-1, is DSGVTQTPKHLITATGQRVTLRCSPRSGDLSVYWYQQSLDQGLQFLIQYYNGEERAKGNILERFSAQQFPDLHSELNLSSLELGDSALYFCASSFSENTEAFFGQGTRLTVV.